These T cell receptor beta chains were read from a single sample in a study of radiation and T cells in renal cell carcinoma. Some clones are missing from TCRdb's copy, which holds only in-frame ones; the method was immunoSEQ multiplex PCR. The profile shows about 130,000 clones, roughly 91% of them singletons. The sequencing used blood, collected from a patient whose treatment included radiotherapy and nephrectomy. The receptors originated from a woman in her 70s with renal cell carcinoma. Each CDR3 is given with its conserved first and last residue. The order of the fields is V gene, J gene, D gene, clone size, CDR3 DNA, CDR3 protein. The D gene is left open where the match is weak. A clone size is listed for some rows: how often the clone was seen (once, few, many), or a class if it is expanded.

TRBV21-1	TRBJ1-1	NA	NA	TGTGCCAGCAGCGCTAACAGGGGCCCAAAGAACACTGAAGCTTTCTTT	CASSANRGPKNTEAFF
TRBV19	TRBJ1-1	TRBD1	NA	TGTGCCAGTAGTTTTCGACAGGGGGCGCGGAAAACTGAAGCTTTCTTT	CASSFRQGARKTEAFF
TRBV29-1	TRBJ1-3	NA	NA	TGCAGCGTTGAAAGAGGAGACACCATATATTTT	CSVERGDTIYF
TRBV7-2	TRBJ2-4	NA	NA	TGTGCCAGCACCGTGGGACAACTAGCCAAAAACATTCAGTACTTC	CASTVGQLAKNIQYF
TRBV18	TRBJ2-6	NA	NA	TGTGCCAGCTCACCGGGGGGCGCTGGGGCCAACGTCCTGACTTTC	CASSPGGAGANVLTF
TRBV13	TRBJ2-7	TRBD2	NA	TGTGCCAGCACTAAAAAAATCAGCGGGACGGGGAAGTCCTACGAGCAGTACTTC	CASTKKISGTGKSYEQYF
TRBV25-1	TRBJ2-4	NA	NA	TGTGCCAGCAGTGAATTGGACAGACTCTTTTACTTC	CASSELDRLFYF
TRBV4-3	TRBJ2-1	NA	once	TGCGCCAGCAGCCAGACTATGGGGGGCGGTGAGCAGTTCTTC	CASSQTMGGGEQFF
TRBV28	TRBJ1-1	TRBD1	NA	TGTGCCAGCAGGGGACAGGGAGGGAACACTGAAGCTTTCTTT	CASRGQGGNTEAFF
TRBV27	TRBJ2-2	NA	once	TGTGCCAGCAGTTCAGGACTACCTAACACCGGGGAGCTGTTTTTT	CASSSGLPNTGELFF
TRBV29-1	TRBJ1-5	NA	NA	TGCAGCGTTGGAGGGGGATCCAATCAGCCCCAGCATTTT	CSVGGGSNQPQHF
TRBV9	TRBJ2-2	NA	NA	TGTGCCAGCAGCCCCCAGGGTGGGGGCATAGACACCGGGGAGCTGTTTTTT	CASSPQGGGIDTGELFF
TRBV6-5	TRBJ2-2	NA	NA	TGTGCCAGCAGACAAACAGGGATTACCGGGGAGCTGTTTTTT	CASRQTGITGELFF
TRBV2	TRBJ1-6	TRBD1	NA	TGTGCCAGCAGTATTACAGGGGAGCGGTCACCCCTCCACTTT	CASSITGERSPLHF
TRBV5-1	TRBJ1-5	TRBD1	NA	TGCGCCAGCAGCTTGACAGGGGGCAGTCAGCCCCAGCATTTT	CASSLTGGSQPQHF
TRBV5-6	TRBJ1-3	TRBD1	NA	TGTGCCAGCAGAAGTACAGGGGCCTCTGGAAACACCATATATTTT	CASRSTGASGNTIYF
TRBV25-1	TRBJ1-6	TRBD1	few	TGTGCCAGCAGTTGGGACAGGGATGGTTCACCCCTCCACTTT	CASSWDRDGSPLHF
TRBV6-1	TRBJ2-3	NA	few	TGTGCGAGCACAAGGATGGATACGCAGTATTTT	CASTRMDTQYF
TRBV9	TRBJ1-1	TRBD1	few	TGTGCCAGCAGCCCCGGACAGGGGGCATCTGAAGCTTTCTTT	CASSPGQGASEAFF
TRBV30	TRBJ1-1	NA	few	TGTGCCTCTTCTCAAGGTTGGGGAACTGAAGCTTTCTTT	CASSQGWGTEAFF
TRBV6-6	TRBJ1-2	NA	NA	TGTGCCAGCAGTTACTCGCAGGGGAACTATGGCTACACCTTC	CASSYSQGNYGYTF
TRBV19	TRBJ1-6	TRBD1	NA	TGTGCCAGTACCCCGAGGACAGGTGGGCCTAATTCACCCCTCCACTTT	CASTPRTGGPNSPLHF
TRBV29-1	TRBJ2-7	NA	NA	TGCAGCGTACGGAGTCACAATGGGCCCTACGAGCAGTACTTC	CSVRSHNGPYEQYF
TRBV10-3	TRBJ1-1	NA	NA	TGTGCCGTAAACAGAGTCGAAGGGGGAGCAGGTCTGAACACTGAAGCTTTCTTT	CAVNRVEGGAGLNTEAFF
TRBV19	TRBJ1-2	NA	NA	TGTGCCAGTAGTAAAGACATCGGCTACACCTTC	CASSKDIGYTF
TRBV15	TRBJ1-1	NA	NA	TGTGCCACCAGCAGAGAGAGCAGGGGGAACACTGAAGCTTTCTTT	CATSRESRGNTEAFF
TRBV5-8	TRBJ2-3	NA	NA	TGTGCCAGCAGCCCGTATGGGCGGACCCCTGGCACAGATACGCAGTATTTT	CASSPYGRTPGTDTQYF
TRBV9	TRBJ2-5	NA	NA	TGTGCCAGCAGCGTAGAGGGCAGTAGGCAAGAGACCCAGTACTTC	CASSVEGSRQETQYF
TRBV7-9	TRBJ1-2	NA	NA	TGTGCCAGCAGTCAAGCGGTTAACTATGGCTACACCTTC	CASSQAVNYGYTF
TRBV27	TRBJ1-4	TRBD1	NA	TGTGCCAGTCAAAGACAGGGGAGAAATGAAAAACTGTTTTTT	CASQRQGRNEKLFF
TRBV20-1	TRBJ1-4	TRBD1	NA	TGCAGGGGTCAATCCGGGACAGGGATGTTTTTT	CRGQSGTGMFF
TRBV19	TRBJ2-3	TRBD2	NA	TGTGCCAGTAGTAAAGACCCCTTAGTTAGCGGGGGCACAGATACGCAGTATTTT	CASSKDPLVSGGTDTQYF
TRBV2	TRBJ2-7	NA	NA	TGTGCCAGCAGTGGTTCGGATTCCTACGAGCAGTACTTC	CASSGSDSYEQYF
TRBV5-4	TRBJ1-6	TRBD1	NA	TGTGCCAGCAGCTTGAGAAGTGGGACAGGGTCTTCACCCCTCCACTTT	CASSLRSGTGSSPLHF
TRBV19	TRBJ2-4	TRBD1	NA	TGTGCCAGTAGCGGACAGGGATTTGGCAAAAACATTCAGTACTTC	CASSGQGFGKNIQYF
TRBV5-4	TRBJ2-1	NA	NA	TGTGCCAGCAGCTTGGACCCTGTGGTCCCTAACAATGAGCAGTTCTTC	CASSLDPVVPNNEQFF
TRBV28	TRBJ2-7	NA	once	TGTGCCAGCAGTTTGACAGGAACCTACGAGCAGTACTTC	CASSLTGTYEQYF
TRBV5-1	TRBJ2-6	NA	NA	TGCGCCAGCAGCTTGGGGCCTGGGGCCAACGTCCTGACTTTC	CASSLGPGANVLTF
TRBV2	TRBJ1-3	NA	NA	TGTGCCAGCAGGGTTGGACCAGTCTCTGGAAACACCATATATTTT	CASRVGPVSGNTIYF
TRBV13	TRBJ2-1	TRBD1	NA	TGTGCCAGCAGCTTAAAAACAGGGGGCGGGAATGAGCAGTTCTTC	CASSLKTGGGNEQFF
TRBV19	TRBJ2-2	NA	NA	TGTGCCAGTAGTACCCAAAAAGGCGGGGAGCTGTTTTTT	CASSTQKGGELFF
TRBV5-1	TRBJ2-1	NA	NA	TGCGCCAGCAGCTTGACAGGGCCTGAGCAGTTCTTC	CASSLTGPEQFF
TRBV6-1	TRBJ1-2	NA	few	TGTGCCAGCAGCGTCGGTTGGGGTAACTATGGCTACACCTTC	CASSVGWGNYGYTF
TRBV9	TRBJ2-3	NA	NA	TGTGCCAGCAGCGTAACCGGGCCCGCGGGGACAGATACGCAGTATTTT	CASSVTGPAGTDTQYF
TRBV9	TRBJ2-1	TRBD2	NA	TGTGCCAGCACCCTTCAAGCGGGGGATATGCAGTTCTTC	CASTLQAGDMQFF
TRBV7-2	TRBJ1-2	NA	NA	TGTGCCAGCAGCTCGGGGGGCAGAGGGTCCCGGATTTATGGCTACACCTTC	CASSSGGRGSRIYGYTF
TRBV9	TRBJ2-1	TRBD1	NA	TGTGCCAGCAGCGGGGACAGGGGATACAATGAGCAGTTCTTC	CASSGDRGYNEQFF
TRBV27	TRBJ1-5	TRBD1	NA	TGTGCCAGCAGTTTCTCCCCACAGGGGGCGAATCAGCCCCAGCATTTT	CASSFSPQGANQPQHF
TRBV6-4	TRBJ2-7	NA	NA	TGTGCCAGCAGTGACGTGGGCTACGAGCAGTACTTC	CASSDVGYEQYF
TRBV19	TRBJ1-5	TRBD1	NA	TGTGCCAGTAGTCCACGCCGGGACAGGGGTGGGAATCAGCCCCAGCATTTT	CASSPRRDRGGNQPQHF
TRBV7-9	TRBJ2-7	NA	NA	TGTGCCAGCAGCCCGGAGGGGATCTCCTACGAGCAGTACTTC	CASSPEGISYEQYF
TRBV7-6	TRBJ2-7	TRBD1	NA	TGTGCCAGCAGCTTAGCGCCGGGACAGGAGTACGAGCAGTACTTC	CASSLAPGQEYEQYF
TRBV7-8	TRBJ1-1	NA	NA	TGTGCCAGCAGCTTAGGGATTACTGTGAACACTGAAGCTTTCTTT	CASSLGITVNTEAFF